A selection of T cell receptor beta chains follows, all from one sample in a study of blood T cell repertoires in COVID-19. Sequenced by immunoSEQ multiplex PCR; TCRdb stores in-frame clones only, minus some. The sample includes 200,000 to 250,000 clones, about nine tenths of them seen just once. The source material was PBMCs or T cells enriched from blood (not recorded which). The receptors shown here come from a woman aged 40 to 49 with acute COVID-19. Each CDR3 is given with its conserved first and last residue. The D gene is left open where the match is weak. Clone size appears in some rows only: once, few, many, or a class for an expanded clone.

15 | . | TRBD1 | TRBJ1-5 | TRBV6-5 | CASSYRGGGNQPQHF | TGTGCCAGCAGTTACAGAGGGGGCGGCAATCAGCCCCAGCATTTT
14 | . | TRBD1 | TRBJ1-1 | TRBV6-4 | CASSPGQGGTEAFF | TGTGCCAGCAGTCCGGGACAGGGAGGGACTGAAGCTTTCTTT
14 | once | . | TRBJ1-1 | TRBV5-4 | CASSSYRVNTEAFF | TGTGCCAGCAGCTCATACAGGGTGAACACTGAAGCTTTCTTT
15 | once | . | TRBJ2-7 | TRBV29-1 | CSFTGGDPSSYEQYF | TGCAGCTTTACAGGTGGGGATCCGAGCTCCTACGAGCAGTACTTC
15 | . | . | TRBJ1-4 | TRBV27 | CASSLSPPRGEKLFF | TGTGCCAGCAGTTTATCTCCCCCCCGGGGGGAAAAACTGTTTTTT
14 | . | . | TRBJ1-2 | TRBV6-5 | CASRGSIGGYGYTF | TGTGCCAGCAGGGGATCAATAGGGGGCTATGGCTACACCTTC
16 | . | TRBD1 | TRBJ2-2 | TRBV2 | CASSFTGVTNTGELFF | TGTGCCAGCAGTTTTACAGGGGTGACGAACACCGGGGAGCTGTTTTTT
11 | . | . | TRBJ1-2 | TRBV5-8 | CASSLQHGYTF | TGTGCCAGCAGCTTACAGCATGGCTACACCTTC
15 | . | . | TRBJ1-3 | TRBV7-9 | CASSPSGAVGNTIYF | TGTGCCAGCAGCCCATCTGGGGCAGTCGGAAACACCATATATTTT
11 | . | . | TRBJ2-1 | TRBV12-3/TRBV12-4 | CASSQNNEQFF | TGTGCCAGCAGTCAAAACAATGAGCAGTTCTTC
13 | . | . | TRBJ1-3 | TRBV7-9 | CASSVGSGNTIYF | TGTGCCAGCAGTGTCGGCTCTGGAAACACCATATATTTT
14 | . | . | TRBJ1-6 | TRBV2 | CASDRGTGNSPLHF | TGTGCCAGTGATAGGGGGACGGGGAATTCACCCCTCCACTTT
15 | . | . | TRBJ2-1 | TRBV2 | CASSEDRASYNEQFF | TGTGCCAGCAGTGAAGACAGGGCTTCCTACAATGAGCAGTTCTTC
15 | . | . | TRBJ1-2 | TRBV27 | CASSPSDAAFYGYTF | TGTGCCAGCAGTCCCTCCGACGCGGCCTTCTATGGCTACACCTTC
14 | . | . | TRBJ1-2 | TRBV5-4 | CASSRAGDIYGYTF | TGTGCCAGCAGCAGAGCAGGGGACATCTATGGCTACACCTTC
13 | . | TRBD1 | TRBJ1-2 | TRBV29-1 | CSVRQGASYGYTF | TGCAGCGTTCGGCAGGGGGCGAGCTATGGCTACACCTTC
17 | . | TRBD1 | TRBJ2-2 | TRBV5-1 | CASSLPRDRGNTGELFF | TGCGCCAGCAGCCTCCCCCGGGACAGGGGTAACACCGGGGAGCTGTTTTTT
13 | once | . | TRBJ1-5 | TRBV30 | CAWSTRREQPQHF | TGTGCCTGGAGTACCCGGAGGGAGCAGCCCCAGCATTTT
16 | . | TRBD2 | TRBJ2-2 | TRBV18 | CASSPRAGANTGELFF | TGTGCCAGCTCACCGAGAGCGGGGGCGAACACCGGGGAGCTGTTTTTT
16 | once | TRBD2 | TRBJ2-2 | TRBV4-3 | CASSQDGAGDTGELFF | TGCGCCAGCAGCCAAGATGGAGCGGGGGACACCGGGGAGCTGTTTTTT
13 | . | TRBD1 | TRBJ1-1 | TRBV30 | CAWSEQGRTEAFF | TGTGCCTGGAGTGAACAGGGGAGGACTGAAGCTTTCTTT
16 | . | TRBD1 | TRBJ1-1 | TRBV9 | CASSVGRRDRNTEAFF | TGTGCCAGCAGCGTAGGCCGACGGGACAGGAACACTGAAGCTTTCTTT
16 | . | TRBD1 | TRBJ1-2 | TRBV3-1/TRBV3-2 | CASSQAGQGAGYGYTF | TGTGCCAGCAGCCAAGCGGGACAGGGGGCGGGGTATGGCTACACCTTC
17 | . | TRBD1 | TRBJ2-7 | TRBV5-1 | CASSGWGGDRDLYEQYF | TGCGCCAGCAGCGGGTGGGGTGGTGACAGGGATTTATACGAGCAGTACTTC